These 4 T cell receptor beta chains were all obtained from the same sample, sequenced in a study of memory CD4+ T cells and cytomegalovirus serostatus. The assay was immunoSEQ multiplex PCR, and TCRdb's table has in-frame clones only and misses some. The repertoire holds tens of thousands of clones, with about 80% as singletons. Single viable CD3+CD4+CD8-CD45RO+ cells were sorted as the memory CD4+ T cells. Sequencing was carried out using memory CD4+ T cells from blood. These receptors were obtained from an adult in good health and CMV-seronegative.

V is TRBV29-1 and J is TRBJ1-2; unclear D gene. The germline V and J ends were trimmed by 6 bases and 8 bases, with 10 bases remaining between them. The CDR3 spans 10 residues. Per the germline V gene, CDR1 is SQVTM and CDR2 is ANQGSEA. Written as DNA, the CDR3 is TGCAGCGTCGGGTATGACGGCTACACCTTC. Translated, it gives CSVGYDGYTF.

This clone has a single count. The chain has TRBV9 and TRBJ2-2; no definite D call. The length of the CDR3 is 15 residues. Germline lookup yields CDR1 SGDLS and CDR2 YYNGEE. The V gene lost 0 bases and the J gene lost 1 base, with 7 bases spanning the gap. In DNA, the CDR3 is TGTGCCAGCAGCGTAGACGAGCGGAACACCGGGGAGCTGTTTTTT. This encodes CASSVDERNTGELFF.

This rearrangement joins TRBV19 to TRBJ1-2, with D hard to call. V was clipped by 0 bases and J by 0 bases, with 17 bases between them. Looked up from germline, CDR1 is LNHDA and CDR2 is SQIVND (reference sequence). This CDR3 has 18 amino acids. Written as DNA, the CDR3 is TGTGCCAGTAGTATAGATCGGGGAAGCCCGTATACTAACTATGGCTACACCTTC. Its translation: CASSIDRGSPYTNYGYTF.

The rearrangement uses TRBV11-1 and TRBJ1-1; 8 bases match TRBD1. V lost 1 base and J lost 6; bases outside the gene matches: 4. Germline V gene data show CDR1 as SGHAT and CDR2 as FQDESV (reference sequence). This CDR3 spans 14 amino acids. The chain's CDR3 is CASSLGQGRPEAFF. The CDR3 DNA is TGTGCCAGCAGCTTAGGACAGGGGAGGCCTGAAGCTTTCTTT.